This T cell receptor (beta chain) was observed in a study of blood T cell repertoires in COVID-19. TCRdb's copy holds only in-frame clones and misses some; the assay was immunoSEQ multiplex PCR. The sample includes roughly 250,000 clones, 88% of them seen just once. After removal of 6 bases from V and 3 bases from J, the junction contained 11 bases not matched to a gene. This CDR3 is built from 16 residues. Per germline, CDR1 LNHDA and CDR2 SQIVND (reference sequence). The source of this sequence is a middle-aged woman with acute COVID-19. V and J are TRBV19 and TRBJ1-5, with 7 bases aligning to TRBD1. Sequenced: PBMCs or T cells enriched from blood (not recorded which). This CDR3 is CASRGTAGVPNQPQHF. The CDR3, as DNA: TGTGCCAGTAGAGGGACAGCGGGGGTGCCCAATCAGCCCCAGCATTTT. Drawing the rest from reference TRBV19 and TRBJ1-5, the complete variable domain is DGGITQSPKYLFRKEGQNVTLSCEQNLNHDAMYWYRQDPGQGLRLIYYSQIVNDFQKGDIAEGYSVSREKKESFPLTVTSAQKNPTAFYLCASRGTAGVPNQPQHFGDGTRLSIL.